A selection of T cell receptor beta chains follows, all from one sample in a study of metastatic and nonmetastatic thyroid tumors. With MiXCR, TCRdb called clones anew from the PCR reads. Seen here are roughly 63,000 clones, roughly 16% observed once, and the top ten hold over 9%. The sample consisted of blood. These receptors all come from a male donor with papillary thyroid cancer or a benign thyroid nodule (not recorded which). Some clones in this sample may be carry-over from other donors' samples. The CDR3 runs from the conserved cysteine through the conserved F or W.

CASSQEQGRDHNEQFF | TRBV3-1
CSTGLAGGGDVDTQYF | TRBV20-1
CASSTYNSNQPQHF | TRBV19
CASTATGTSYNEKFF | TRBV2
CASTVDTAAFF | TRBV28
CASSLVPGGGEAFF | TRBV7-9
CASSLDRANYGYTF | TRBV4-3
CASIPSSSGANVLTF | TRBV6-1
CATEHPGQIYEGYTF | TRBV24-1
CATARSYSNQPQHF | TRBV19
CASRMRERTVNTGELFF | TRBV6-1
CASSKPRGPTNEKLFF | TRBV19
CASSEDPGDTEAFF | TRBV25-1
CASSGGVAVGGHEQYF | TRBV11-1
CAWNDRTDGYTF | TRBV30
CASSLEGQGSEKLFF | TRBV5-1
CASSHSPGTDTQYF | TRBV4-1
CALTRRAGAGTGELFF | TRBV2